Listed below are T cell receptor beta chains from one sample, sequenced in a study of blood T cell repertoires in COVID-19. Libraries were prepared by immunoSEQ multiplex PCR; TCRdb keeps only in-frame clonotypes and omits some of them. The table records approximately 190,000 clones, 84% of them present only once. Sequences were obtained from peripheral blood. The receptors derive from a man between 25 and 39 years old with active or convalescent COVID-19. CDR3s include the opening cysteine and the closing phenylalanine or tryptophan. D genes are given only for firm matches. Clone size is not always given. Where it is, it says once, few, many or a class for expanded clones.

size | length | J | V | D | CDR3 | DNA
- | 14 | TRBJ1-5 | TRBV6-5 | TRBD1 | CASRRSGGDQPQHF | TGTGCCAGCAGGCGATCAGGGGGAGATCAGCCCCAGCATTTT
- | 15 | TRBJ2-7 | TRBV11-3 | - | CASSLRSSDPYEQYF | TGTGCCAGCAGCTTAAGGAGTAGCGATCCCTACGAGCAGTACTTC
- | 16 | TRBJ2-5 | TRBV9 | TRBD2 | CASSDLTSGGYETQYF | TGTGCCAGCAGCGACCTCACTAGCGGGGGTTATGAGACCCAGTACTTC
- | 16 | TRBJ1-1 | TRBV4-3 | - | CASSRLHQGLNTEAFF | TGCGCCAGCAGCCGCTTGCATCAGGGATTGAACACTGAAGCTTTCTTT
- | 15 | TRBJ2-2 | TRBV9 | TRBD1 | CASSPRTGPTGELFF | TGTGCCAGCAGCCCTCGGACAGGGCCCACCGGGGAGCTGTTTTTT
- | 15 | TRBJ2-2 | TRBV5-4 | - | CASSLDPLSTGELFF | TGTGCCAGCAGCCTGGATCCCCTCAGCACCGGGGAGCTGTTTTTT
- | 15 | TRBJ2-4 | TRBV5-4 | - | CASSSAGGAKNIQYF | TGTGCCAGCAGCTCCGCCGGGGGAGCCAAAAACATTCAGTACTTC
- | 14 | TRBJ2-3 | TRBV19 | TRBD2 | CASKGAGGRNTQYF | TGTGCCAGTAAGGGAGCGGGAGGGCGGAATACGCAGTATTTT
- | 15 | TRBJ1-1 | TRBV5-8 | - | CASSYRETRTTEAFF | TGTGCCAGCAGCTATCGGGAAACCAGGACCACTGAAGCTTTCTTT
- | 13 | TRBJ1-2 | TRBV7-2 | - | CASSSSAGAWYTF | TGTGCCAGCAGCTCCTCCGCTGGGGCGTGGTACACCTTC
- | 16 | TRBJ1-2 | TRBV27 | TRBD1 | CASSSLMDRVNYGYTF | TGTGCCAGCAGTTCCCTCATGGACAGGGTGAACTATGGCTACACCTTC
few | 18 | TRBJ1-2 | TRBV15 | TRBD1 | CATSRDKSPAGGDYGYTF | TGTGCCACCAGCAGAGATAAGTCCCCGGCAGGGGGCGACTATGGCTACACCTTC
- | 13 | TRBJ2-1 | TRBV14 | - | CASSQVGRSEQFF | TGTGCCAGCAGCCAAGTTGGCAGAAGTGAGCAGTTCTTC
- | 14 | TRBJ2-7 | TRBV6-5 | - | CASTRRPGPLEQYF | TGTGCCAGCACCCGGAGGCCAGGTCCTCTGGAGCAGTACTTC